Listed below are T cell receptor beta chains from one sample, sequenced in a study of cytomegalovirus exposure and HLA in healthy donors. The repertoire was sequenced with immunoSEQ multiplex PCR; TCRdb's copy has only in-frame clones and lacks some. The data hold 90,000 to 150,000 clones, with 74% observed a single time. The specimen sequenced was PBMCs. The receptors come from a human donor in good health. CDR3s include the opening cysteine and the closing phenylalanine or tryptophan. The D gene is left open where the match is weak. Clone size appears in some rows only: once, few, many, or a class for an expanded clone.

v_call: TRBV6-5; j_call: TRBJ2-7; d_call: -; clone_size: -; cdr3_nt: TGTGCCAGCAGTTACTCGAGGTCTGGGGCGAGGTACTTC; cdr3_aa: CASSYSRSGARYF
v_call: TRBV7-2; j_call: TRBJ2-7; d_call: -; clone_size: -; cdr3_nt: TGTGCCAGCAGCTCCGAGGACAGTTTTTCCTACGAGCAGTACTTC; cdr3_aa: CASSSEDSFSYEQYF
v_call: TRBV28; j_call: TRBJ2-7; d_call: -; clone_size: few; cdr3_nt: TGTGCCAGCAGACGCCGCAGGGGGGTTACTCAACCCTACGAGCAGTACTTC; cdr3_aa: CASRRRRGVTQPYEQYF
v_call: TRBV5-5; j_call: TRBJ2-2; d_call: -; clone_size: -; cdr3_nt: TGTGCCAGCAGCTTGGTCGGGTCCGTGGGCGGGGAGCTGTTTTTT; cdr3_aa: CASSLVGSVGGELFF
v_call: TRBV5-1; j_call: TRBJ2-7; d_call: -; clone_size: -; cdr3_nt: TGCGCCAGCAGCTTGGGTCTGGACAGTCCCTACGAGCAGTACTTC; cdr3_aa: CASSLGLDSPYEQYF
v_call: TRBV6-6; j_call: TRBJ2-2; d_call: -; clone_size: -; cdr3_nt: TGTGCCAGCACCCCACACCCGCAGGACACCGGGGAGCTGTTTTTT; cdr3_aa: CASTPHPQDTGELFF
v_call: TRBV6-5; j_call: TRBJ2-3; d_call: -; clone_size: -; cdr3_nt: TGTGCCAGCAGTTACCAAGGAGGGGATACGCAGTATTTT; cdr3_aa: CASSYQGGDTQYF
v_call: TRBV27; j_call: TRBJ2-7; d_call: TRBD1; clone_size: -; cdr3_nt: TGTGCCAGCACTCCCCGCCGGGGACAGGGTCCTCACGAGCAGTACTTC; cdr3_aa: CASTPRRGQGPHEQYF
v_call: TRBV15; j_call: TRBJ2-7; d_call: -; clone_size: -; cdr3_nt: TGTGCCACCAGCAGAGTTTTCGTGACAGAGCAGTACTTC; cdr3_aa: CATSRVFVTEQYF
v_call: TRBV5-1; j_call: TRBJ2-6; d_call: TRBD1; clone_size: few; cdr3_nt: TGCGCCAGCAGCTTGCCGACAGGGGGGCTCTCTGGGGCCAACGTCCTGACTTTC; cdr3_aa: CASSLPTGGLSGANVLTF
v_call: TRBV2; j_call: TRBJ1-6; d_call: -; clone_size: -; cdr3_nt: TGTGCCAGCAGCGAGACGGAGACAGGAACCCTCCACTTT; cdr3_aa: CASSETETGTLHF
v_call: TRBV30; j_call: TRBJ2-2; d_call: TRBD2; clone_size: once; cdr3_nt: TGTGCCTGGAGTAACCTAGCGGGAGGTTACACCGGGGAGCTGTTTTTT; cdr3_aa: CAWSNLAGGYTGELFF
v_call: TRBV28; j_call: TRBJ1-6; d_call: -; clone_size: -; cdr3_nt: TGTGCCAGCAGTTTACTCGCAGCGGGAAGCTCCTATAATTCACCCCTCCACTTT; cdr3_aa: CASSLLAAGSSYNSPLHF
v_call: TRBV7-9; j_call: TRBJ2-2; d_call: -; clone_size: -; cdr3_nt: TGTGCCAGCAGCGTCGTGACACCTCTCGTTAACACCGGGGAGCTGTTTTTT; cdr3_aa: CASSVVTPLVNTGELFF
v_call: TRBV5-1; j_call: TRBJ2-1; d_call: TRBD2; clone_size: -; cdr3_nt: TGCGCCAGCAGCTTGGGTAGCGGGCAGTACAATGAGCAGTTCTTC; cdr3_aa: CASSLGSGQYNEQFF
v_call: TRBV19; j_call: TRBJ1-6; d_call: TRBD1; clone_size: -; cdr3_nt: TGTGCCAGTAGTATAGACCACCCGGGACAGAGATATAATTCACCCCTCCACTTT; cdr3_aa: CASSIDHPGQRYNSPLHF
v_call: TRBV6-1; j_call: TRBJ2-6; d_call: -; clone_size: -; cdr3_nt: TGTGCCAGCATCAGGGCCGGTGCGGGGGCCAACGTCCTGACTTTC; cdr3_aa: CASIRAGAGANVLTF
v_call: TRBV5-6; j_call: TRBJ2-7; d_call: TRBD1; clone_size: -; cdr3_nt: TGTGCCAGCAGCCGGGACAGGGGTTTCGAGCAGTACTTC; cdr3_aa: CASSRDRGFEQYF
v_call: TRBV7-8; j_call: TRBJ2-7; d_call: -; clone_size: -; cdr3_nt: TGTGCCAGCAGCTTATTAACCTACGAGCAGTACTTC; cdr3_aa: CASSLLTYEQYF
v_call: TRBV11-2; j_call: TRBJ2-3; d_call: TRBD2; clone_size: -; cdr3_nt: TGTGCCAGCAACCCTAGCGGGGGCCCAGATACGCAGTATTTT; cdr3_aa: CASNPSGGPDTQYF
v_call: TRBV5-1; j_call: TRBJ2-5; d_call: -; clone_size: -; cdr3_nt: TGCGCCAGCAGCTTGGGACATCGGAAGACCCAGTACTTC; cdr3_aa: CASSLGHRKTQYF
v_call: TRBV9; j_call: TRBJ2-6; d_call: -; clone_size: -; cdr3_nt: TGTGCCAGCAGCGTAGAACAGGGCCCGTCTGGGGCCAACGTCCTGACTTTC; cdr3_aa: CASSVEQGPSGANVLTF
v_call: TRBV4-3; j_call: TRBJ1-1; d_call: -; clone_size: -; cdr3_nt: TGCGCCAGCAGCCAAGGAGGGCCGGGGGATCGGGACACTGAAGCTTTCTTT; cdr3_aa: CASSQGGPGDRDTEAFF
v_call: TRBV5-1; j_call: TRBJ2-5; d_call: -; clone_size: -; cdr3_nt: TGCGCCAGCAGCTTCTCTGGACAGCAAGAGACCCAGTACTTC; cdr3_aa: CASSFSGQQETQYF
v_call: TRBV14; j_call: TRBJ2-3; d_call: -; clone_size: once; cdr3_nt: TGTGCCAGCAGCCCCCTCCCCCCAGATACGCAGTATTTT; cdr3_aa: CASSPLPPDTQYF
v_call: TRBV28; j_call: TRBJ2-1; d_call: -; clone_size: -; cdr3_nt: TGTGCCAGCAGGTCAGGTCACGCCTCCTACAATGAGCAGTTCTTC; cdr3_aa: CASRSGHASYNEQFF
v_call: TRBV7-8; j_call: TRBJ1-2; d_call: TRBD1; clone_size: -; cdr3_nt: TGTGCCAGCAGCTTCGTCACAGGGGGGTCCTCGGGAGGCTACACCTTC; cdr3_aa: CASSFVTGGSSGGYTF
v_call: TRBV2; j_call: TRBJ1-6; d_call: -; clone_size: -; cdr3_nt: TGTGCCAGCAGGGTACAGGGTGGTTGGAATTCACCCCTCCACTTT; cdr3_aa: CASRVQGGWNSPLHF
v_call: TRBV11-2; j_call: TRBJ2-4; d_call: TRBD1; clone_size: -; cdr3_nt: TGTGCCAGCAGCTTAAGGGGGCGAGGAAACATTCAGTACTTC; cdr3_aa: CASSLRGRGNIQYF
v_call: TRBV6-1; j_call: TRBJ2-7; d_call: TRBD2; clone_size: -; cdr3_nt: TGTGCCAGCACCCGACTAGCGGGAGCGGCCGAGCAGTACTTC; cdr3_aa: CASTRLAGAAEQYF
v_call: TRBV4-1; j_call: TRBJ2-7; d_call: -; clone_size: -; cdr3_nt: TGCGCCAGCAGCCAAGATCCCCCTTCCTACGAGCAGTACTTC; cdr3_aa: CASSQDPPSYEQYF
v_call: TRBV6-6; j_call: TRBJ1-5; d_call: TRBD1; clone_size: -; cdr3_nt: TGTGCCAGCAGTCTTCGGGACAGCCTTCAGCCCCAGCATTTT; cdr3_aa: CASSLRDSLQPQHF
v_call: TRBV11-2; j_call: TRBJ2-1; d_call: TRBD2; clone_size: -; cdr3_nt: TGTGCCAGCAGCTCCTATAGGGGGCGGGGGGGCGCCTCCTACAATGAGCAGTTCTTC; cdr3_aa: CASSSYRGRGGASYNEQFF
v_call: TRBV4-2; j_call: TRBJ1-6; d_call: -; clone_size: -; cdr3_nt: TGTGCCAGCAGCCAATTGACGGGTTCACCCCTCCACTTT; cdr3_aa: CASSQLTGSPLHF
v_call: TRBV19; j_call: TRBJ1-1; d_call: TRBD1; clone_size: -; cdr3_nt: TGTGCCAGTACCCCGAATGCGAGGGACAGGGGGACAGCTTTCTTT; cdr3_aa: CASTPNARDRGTAFF
v_call: TRBV7-2; j_call: TRBJ1-5; d_call: TRBD1; clone_size: -; cdr3_nt: TGTGCCAGCAGCCCGGGACAGGGCTCGCCCCAGCATTTT; cdr3_aa: CASSPGQGSPQHF
v_call: TRBV19; j_call: TRBJ2-7; d_call: TRBD1; clone_size: -; cdr3_nt: TGTGCCAGTAGTATGGACAGGACCAGGAGAGAGCAGTACTTC; cdr3_aa: CASSMDRTRREQYF
v_call: TRBV21-1; j_call: TRBJ1-2; d_call: -; clone_size: -; cdr3_nt: TGTGCCAGCAGCAAGGGACAGGGGAACTATGGCTACACCTTC; cdr3_aa: CASSKGQGNYGYTF
v_call: TRBV9; j_call: TRBJ2-3; d_call: TRBD2; clone_size: -; cdr3_nt: TGTGCCAGCAGCGTAGAGCTAGCGGGAGGCACTAGCACAGATACGCAGTATTTT; cdr3_aa: CASSVELAGGTSTDTQYF
v_call: TRBV15; j_call: TRBJ2-5; d_call: TRBD1; clone_size: few; cdr3_nt: TGTGCCACCAGCAGAGAGCCTACAGGGGAAGAGACCCAGTACTTC; cdr3_aa: CATSREPTGEETQYF
v_call: TRBV30; j_call: TRBJ2-2; d_call: -; clone_size: -; cdr3_nt: TGTGCCTGGAGTGTATTCGGCGGGGAGCTGTTTTTT; cdr3_aa: CAWSVFGGELFF
v_call: TRBV5-4; j_call: TRBJ2-7; d_call: TRBD1; clone_size: -; cdr3_nt: TGTGCCAGCAGTCCTACAGGGACAGGGGGCTACGGGCAGTACTTC; cdr3_aa: CASSPTGTGGYGQYF
v_call: TRBV21-1; j_call: TRBJ2-6; d_call: -; clone_size: -; cdr3_nt: -; cdr3_aa: CASTQRDGNRWGEGSGANVLTF
v_call: TRBV2; j_call: TRBJ1-6; d_call: TRBD1; clone_size: -; cdr3_nt: TGTGCCAGCAGGGGGACAGGGGACGGTTCACCCCTCCACTTT; cdr3_aa: CASRGTGDGSPLHF
v_call: TRBV6-5; j_call: TRBJ1-1; d_call: -; clone_size: -; cdr3_nt: TGTGCCAGCAGTTACGAAGCAGGGGCCACTGAAGCTTTCTTT; cdr3_aa: CASSYEAGATEAFF
v_call: TRBV4-2; j_call: TRBJ2-1; d_call: TRBD2; clone_size: -; cdr3_nt: TGTGCCAGCAGCCTTACTAGCGGGAGCCTCTATGAGCAGTTCTTC; cdr3_aa: CASSLTSGSLYEQFF
v_call: TRBV19; j_call: TRBJ1-5; d_call: -; clone_size: -; cdr3_nt: TGTGCCAGTAGTATCCCCTCCTCAGGGGATCTGGGGCCCCAGCATTTT; cdr3_aa: CASSIPSSGDLGPQHF
v_call: TRBV27; j_call: TRBJ2-7; d_call: -; clone_size: few; cdr3_nt: TGTGCCAGCAGTTTATCGGCCACAGGGTACGAGCAGTACTTC; cdr3_aa: CASSLSATGYEQYF
v_call: TRBV15; j_call: TRBJ2-7; d_call: TRBD1; clone_size: -; cdr3_nt: TGTGCCACCAGCAGGGTGACAGGGGCGTCCTACGAGCAGTACTTC; cdr3_aa: CATSRVTGASYEQYF
v_call: TRBV28; j_call: TRBJ1-4; d_call: -; clone_size: -; cdr3_nt: TGTGCCAGCAGTTCGTCCGACAGGTCTTCCCGGGAAAAACTGTTTTTT; cdr3_aa: CASSSSDRSSREKLFF
v_call: TRBV4-2; j_call: TRBJ2-3; d_call: TRBD2; clone_size: few; cdr3_nt: TGTGCCAGCAGCCAAAAGGCTAGCGGGGGAAACACAGATACGCAGTATTTT; cdr3_aa: CASSQKASGGNTDTQYF
v_call: TRBV2; j_call: TRBJ2-7; d_call: TRBD1; clone_size: -; cdr3_nt: TGTGCCAGCAGTGAAGCACAAGGGACAGGGGCCTACGAGCAGTACTTC; cdr3_aa: CASSEAQGTGAYEQYF
v_call: TRBV4-3; j_call: TRBJ2-7; d_call: TRBD1; clone_size: once; cdr3_nt: TGCGCCAGCAGCGAGGGACAGGGGGGCTACGAGCAGTACTTC; cdr3_aa: CASSEGQGGYEQYF
v_call: TRBV7-2; j_call: TRBJ2-2; d_call: TRBD2; clone_size: -; cdr3_nt: TGTGCCAGCAGCTTTAGCGGGAGGATGAACACCGGGGAGCTGTTTTTT; cdr3_aa: CASSFSGRMNTGELFF
v_call: TRBV30; j_call: TRBJ2-3; d_call: -; clone_size: -; cdr3_nt: TGTGCCTGGAGTGCCGCCTCTAGCTTTAGCACAGATACGCAGTATTTT; cdr3_aa: CAWSAASSFSTDTQYF
v_call: TRBV14; j_call: TRBJ2-3; d_call: -; clone_size: -; cdr3_nt: TGTGCCAGCAGCCTATTTTTAAGCGGTTCGGGCACAGATACGCAGTATTTT; cdr3_aa: CASSLFLSGSGTDTQYF
v_call: TRBV11-2; j_call: TRBJ1-4; d_call: TRBD1; clone_size: -; cdr3_nt: TGTGCCAGCAGCCCAGACAGGGGGCGCGGTGAAAAACTGTTTTTT; cdr3_aa: CASSPDRGRGEKLFF
v_call: TRBV29-1; j_call: TRBJ2-3; d_call: TRBD2; clone_size: -; cdr3_nt: TGCAGCGTTGAGGGTGGAACTAGCGGGAAGAACACAGATACGCAGTATTTT; cdr3_aa: CSVEGGTSGKNTDTQYF
v_call: TRBV5-6; j_call: TRBJ2-7; d_call: -; clone_size: few; cdr3_nt: TGTGCCAGCAGCTTGCAGGGGTCCTACGAGCAGTACTTC; cdr3_aa: CASSLQGSYEQYF